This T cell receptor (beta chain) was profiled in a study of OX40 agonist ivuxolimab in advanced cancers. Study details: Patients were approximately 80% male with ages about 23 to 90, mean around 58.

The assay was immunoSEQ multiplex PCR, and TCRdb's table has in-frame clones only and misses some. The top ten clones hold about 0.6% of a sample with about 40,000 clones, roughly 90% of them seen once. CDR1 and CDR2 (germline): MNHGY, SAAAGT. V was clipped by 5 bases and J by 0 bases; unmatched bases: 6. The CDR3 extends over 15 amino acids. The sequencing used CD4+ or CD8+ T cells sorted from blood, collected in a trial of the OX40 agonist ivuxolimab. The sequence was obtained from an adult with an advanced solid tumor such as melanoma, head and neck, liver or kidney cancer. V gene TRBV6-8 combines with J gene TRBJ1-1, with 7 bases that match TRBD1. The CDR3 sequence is CASSRGQSMNTEAFF. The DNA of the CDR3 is TGTGCCAGCAGTAGGGGACAGTCCATGAACACTGAAGCTTTCTTT.